The sequence of this T cell receptor (beta chain) was determined in a study of technical replicates of blood from a handful of donors. With 4 bases clipped from V and 7 bases from J, the junction kept 14 bases outside the gene matches. Germline CDR1 reads LGHNA; CDR2 reads YNFKEQ. The CDR3 sequence is 18 residues long. Profiling relied on immunoSEQ multiplex PCR, and the TCRdb table lists in-frame clones only, not all of them. The data hold roughly 81,000 clones, with 95% to 98% observed a single time. This receptor was identified in a human donor in good health. Sequencing was performed on T cells isolated from PBMCs. V is TRBV4-2 and J is TRBJ2-1; 12 bases match TRBD2. CDR3 protein: CASSPRMRLAGAVNEQFF. CDR3 bases: TGTGCCAGCAGCCCCAGAATGCGACTAGCGGGAGCAGTTAATGAGCAGTTCTTC.